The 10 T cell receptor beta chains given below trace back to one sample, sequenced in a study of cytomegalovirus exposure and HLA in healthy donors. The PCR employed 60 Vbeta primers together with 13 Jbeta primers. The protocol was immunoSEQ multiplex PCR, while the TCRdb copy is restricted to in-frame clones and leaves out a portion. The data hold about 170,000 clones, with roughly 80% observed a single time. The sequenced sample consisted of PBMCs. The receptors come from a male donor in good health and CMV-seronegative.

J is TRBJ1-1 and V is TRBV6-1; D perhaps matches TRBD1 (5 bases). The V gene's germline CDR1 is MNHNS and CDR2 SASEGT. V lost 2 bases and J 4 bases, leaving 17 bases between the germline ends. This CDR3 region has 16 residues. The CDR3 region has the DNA TGTGCCAGCAGTGAATTCCCCAGGGCCCCGAGCACTGAAGCTTTCTTT. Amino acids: CASSEFPRAPSTEAFF.

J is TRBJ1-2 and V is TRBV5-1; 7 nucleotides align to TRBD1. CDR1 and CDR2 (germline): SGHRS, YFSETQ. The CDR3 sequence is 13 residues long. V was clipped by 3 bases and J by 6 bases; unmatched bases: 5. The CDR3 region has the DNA TGCGCCAGCAGCTCACAGGGGCGAAATGGCTACACCTTC. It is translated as CASSSQGRNGYTF.

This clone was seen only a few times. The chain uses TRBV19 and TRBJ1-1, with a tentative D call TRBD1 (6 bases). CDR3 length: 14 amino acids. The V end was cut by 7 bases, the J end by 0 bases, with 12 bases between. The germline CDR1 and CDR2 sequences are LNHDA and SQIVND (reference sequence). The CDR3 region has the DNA TGTGCCAGTAAGGAGGACAGCCTGAACACTGAAGCTTTCTTT. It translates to CASKEDSLNTEAFF.

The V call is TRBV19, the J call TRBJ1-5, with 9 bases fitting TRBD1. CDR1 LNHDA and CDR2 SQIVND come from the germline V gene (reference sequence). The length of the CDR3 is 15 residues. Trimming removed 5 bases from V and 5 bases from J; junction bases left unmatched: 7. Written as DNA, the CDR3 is TGTGCCAGTAGTGTCTCGGGACAGGGCTATCAGCCCCAGCATTTT. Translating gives CASSVSGQGYQPQHF.

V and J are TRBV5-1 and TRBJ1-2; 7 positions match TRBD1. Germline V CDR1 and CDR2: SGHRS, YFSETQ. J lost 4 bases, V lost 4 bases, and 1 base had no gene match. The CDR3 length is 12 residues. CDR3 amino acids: CASSGDSYGYTF. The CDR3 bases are TGCGCCAGCAGCGGGGACAGCTATGGCTACACCTTC.

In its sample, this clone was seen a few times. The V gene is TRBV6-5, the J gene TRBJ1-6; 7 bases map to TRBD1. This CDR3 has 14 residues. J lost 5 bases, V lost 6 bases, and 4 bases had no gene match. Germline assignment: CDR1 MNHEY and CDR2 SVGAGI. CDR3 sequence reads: CASSMGQHNSPLHF. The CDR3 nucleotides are TGTGCCAGCAGCATGGGACAGCATAATTCACCCCTCCACTTT.

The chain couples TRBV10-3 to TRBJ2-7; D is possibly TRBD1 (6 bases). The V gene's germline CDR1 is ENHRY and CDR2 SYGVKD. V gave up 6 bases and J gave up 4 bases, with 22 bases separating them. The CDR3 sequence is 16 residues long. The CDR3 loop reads CAIRPYPSGHPYEQYF. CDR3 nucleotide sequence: TGTGCCATCAGGCCTTACCCTTCGGGACACCCATACGAGCAGTACTTC.

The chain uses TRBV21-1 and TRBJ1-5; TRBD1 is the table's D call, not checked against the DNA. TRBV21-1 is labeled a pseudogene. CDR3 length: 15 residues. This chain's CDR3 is CASSHHRELDQPQHF. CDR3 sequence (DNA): TGTGCCAGCAGCCACCACAGGGAGCTTGATCAGCCCCAGCATTTT.

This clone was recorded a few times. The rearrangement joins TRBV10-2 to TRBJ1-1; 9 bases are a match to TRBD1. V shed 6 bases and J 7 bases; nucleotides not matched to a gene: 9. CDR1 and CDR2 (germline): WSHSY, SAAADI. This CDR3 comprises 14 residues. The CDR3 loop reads CASSGDRVQNEAFF. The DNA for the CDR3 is TGCGCCAGCAGCGGGGACAGGGTTCAGAATGAAGCTTTCTTT.

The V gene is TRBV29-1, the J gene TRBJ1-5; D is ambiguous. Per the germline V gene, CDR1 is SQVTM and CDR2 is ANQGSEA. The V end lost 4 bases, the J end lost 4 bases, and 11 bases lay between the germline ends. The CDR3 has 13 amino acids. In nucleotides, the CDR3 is TGCAGCGTTGCTCAGCAGGCGAATCAGCCCCAGCATTTT. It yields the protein CSVAQQANQPQHF.